This T cell receptor beta chain is from a study of neurological immune-mediated disorders. General study results and limits: The absence of any CDR3 amino acid sequence shared by expanded clones across subjects suggests that repertoires were private in all groups.

The time point here: longitudinal time-point 3. Unmatched junction bases numbered 6, after V lost 1 base and J lost 3 bases. Per the germline V gene, CDR1 is SGHTA and CDR2 is FQGNSA. The CDR3 runs 15 residues. The cDNA came from 5'RACE with 10-nucleotide random UMIs. TCRdb reprocessed the 5' RACE reads with MiXCR, giving one entry per CDR3 protein. This sample has approximately 45,000 distinct CDR3 sequences; roughly 14% occur once, and the top ten carry approximately 10%. About this clonotype: What it binds is unknown.

This chain links TRBV7-2 with TRBJ2-7, with 7 bases identical to TRBD2. This receptor was identified in a man aged 30 to 39 in good health. The sequencing sample was made of PBMCs. The DNA of the CDR3 is TGTGCCAGCAGCTTAGATTTAGCGGGCCTCTACGAGCAGTACTTC. It translates to CASSLDLAGLYEQYF.